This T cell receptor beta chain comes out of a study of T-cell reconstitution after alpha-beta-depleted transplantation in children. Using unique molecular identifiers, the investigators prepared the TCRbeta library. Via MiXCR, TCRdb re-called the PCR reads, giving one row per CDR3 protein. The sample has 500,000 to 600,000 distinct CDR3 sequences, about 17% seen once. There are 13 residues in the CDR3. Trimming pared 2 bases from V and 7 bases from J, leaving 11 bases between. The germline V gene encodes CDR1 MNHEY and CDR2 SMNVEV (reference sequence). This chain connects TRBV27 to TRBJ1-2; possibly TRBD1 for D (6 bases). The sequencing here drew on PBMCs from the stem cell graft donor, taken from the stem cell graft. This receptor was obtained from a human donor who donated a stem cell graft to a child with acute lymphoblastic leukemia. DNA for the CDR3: TGTGCCAGCAGTTTAACGAGGGGGTCTGGCTACACCTTC. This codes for CASSLTRGSGYTF.